The TCR beta chain described here comes from a study of CD8 T cells in Susac syndrome. Random hexamers were used to reverse transcribe an amount of about 0.45 to 1 ug RNA. TCRdb passed the immunoSEQ multiplex PCR reads through MiXCR, listing each CDR3 protein once. Among roughly 80,000 distinct CDR3 sequences listed, around 94% were seen once. CDR3 size: 16 residues. Unmatched junction bases numbered 7, after V lost 0 bases and J lost 0 bases. The V gene's germline CDR1 is DFQATT and CDR2 SNEGSKA (reference sequence). This receptor was taken from a human donor with Susac syndrome. The specimen was CD8+ T cells from PBMCs. The chain carries TRBV20-1 and TRBJ1-1, with 7 bases aligning to TRBD1. CDR3 in DNA: TGCAGTGCTAGAGATCGGGACAGAGCATTGAACACTGAAGCTTTCTTT. Encoded protein: CSARDRDRALNTEAFF.